This T cell receptor beta chain appears in the sequencing data of a study of shared clonotypes between healthy human individuals (dated by TCRdb to 2018 to 2020). With regard to the full study: The cohort included a few men and a couple of women between 18 and 49 years of age. To increase sequencing depth and limit assay-specific biases, different laboratories used diverse techniques to prepare libraries and sequence TCR repertoires. Per donor, leukapheresis produced somewhere between about 0.94 and 10 billion PBMCs. Blood TCR repertoires of a handful of healthy adults were deeply sequenced to estimate repertoire size and the extent of clonotype sharing between individuals.

The donors were healthy, HIV-negative adults who had no recently reported acute infections or vaccinations. All donors were Caucasian adults living in Nashville, Tennessee, USA. For unsorted samples, some 90 million PBMCs were counted, and genomic DNA was extracted using the QIAamp DNA Blood Mini kit. Blood was collected by leukapheresis, and PBMCs were isolated by Ficoll-Histopaque density gradient centrifugation and then cryopreserved in liquid nitrogen vapor phase. Using the deep immunoSEQ assay, multiplex PCR amplified TCR CDR3 regions from genomic DNA. Genomic DNA extracted from each cell subset was distributed evenly over all wells of several immunoSEQ 96-well plates, and each plate served as one replicate. For unsorted PBMC, around 300 ng genomic DNA, equal to 30,000 or so T cell genomes, was loaded into each replicate PCR. Ten immunoSEQ deep assay plates were used to sequence the unsorted PBMC genomic DNA. The purified libraries were quantified using a Qubit 3.0 fluorometer, sized with a Bioanalyzer 2100, and then quantified again using the KAPA Library Quantification kit. A separate single-read 150-cycle Illumina NextSeq 550 flow cell was used to sequence each immunoSEQ 96-well plate. The paper's data handling went like this. Because only junctional sequences without quality scores were contained in the immunoSEQ output, filtering matching that applied to full-length reads could not be performed. To assign V/J genes and CDR3, sequences were annotated against IMGT germline references using PyIR, a Python wrapper for IgBLAST v1.9. Reads were removed for weak V/J assignments (E-value above 1e-6), missing CDR3, stop codons, out-of-frame junctions, or ambiguous translated residues. V3J clonotypes were defined as sequences sharing the same inferred V gene, J gene, and CDR3 amino acid sequence. To compute the percentage overlap between repertoires, the number of shared unique clonotypes was divided by the size of the smaller repertoire. Repertoire richness was assessed with RTK rarefaction, the Chao1 estimator, and Recon v2.1 estimates of unobserved clonotypes. TCRdb re-hosts the immuneACCESS table, in-frame sequences only. Its copies lack some clones; in the studies checked, an unresolved V gene accounts for under half of them, and the cause for the rest is not known. The DNA gave D and trimming, while V, J and clone size come from that table. This sample lists about 480,000 clones; over 60% were detected once. The ten largest clones take up around 13% of the sample.

Beyond this particular receptor, the publication reports: Pairwise subsampling led to the expectation that sequencing depth would affect the degree of clonotype sharing among donors. Sampling was restricted to blood, and TCR repertoires in tissues likely differ from the TCR repertoires found in blood. Because the study included a small number of donors, the genetic and exposure-history diversity represented was limited.

Comments on this clone: Its specific antigen is unknown. Base qualities were left out, and no much larger clone turns up one base away.

V loses 1 base of germline sequence and J loses 3 bases, and the interval between the two ends is 5 bases. Inclusive of the bounding cysteine and phenylalanine, the CDR3 is 13 residues long. The read is trimmed to its CDR3 DNA, 39 bases read in frame from base 1. The germline V gene supplies CDR1 SGHTA and CDR2 FQGNSA. The rearranged chain carries TRBV7-2 and TRBJ2-3, with no reliable assignment of the D segment. Sequences were obtained from PBMCs. The clonotype originates from a woman in her thirties or forties in good health. Some clones in this sample may be carry-over from other donors' samples. The bases read TGTGCCAGCAGCTTAGTCTCGACAGATACGCAGTATTTT. Its amino acids are CASSLVSTDTQYF.